The source of this T cell receptor beta chain is a study of blood T cell repertoires in COVID-19. Study information: COVID-19 samples from acute and convalescent phases originated in the United States, Italy and Spain.

Libraries were prepared by immunoSEQ multiplex PCR; TCRdb keeps only in-frame clonotypes and omits some of them. The sample holds about 350,000 clones, more than 70% seen once. V lost 0 bases and J lost 1, with 10 bases in between. The CDR3 totals 15 residues. Looked up from germline, CDR1 is GTSNPN and CDR2 is SVGIG (reference sequence). This receptor was taken from a woman in her sixties with COVID-19, enrolled during active disease. The sample was peripheral blood. The chain recombines TRBV30 with TRBJ1-3; D may be TRBD1 (5 bases). CDR3 amino acids: CAWSVGAGSGNTIYF. The CDR3 DNA is TGTGCCTGGAGTGTAGGAGCAGGGTCTGGAAACACCATATATTTT.